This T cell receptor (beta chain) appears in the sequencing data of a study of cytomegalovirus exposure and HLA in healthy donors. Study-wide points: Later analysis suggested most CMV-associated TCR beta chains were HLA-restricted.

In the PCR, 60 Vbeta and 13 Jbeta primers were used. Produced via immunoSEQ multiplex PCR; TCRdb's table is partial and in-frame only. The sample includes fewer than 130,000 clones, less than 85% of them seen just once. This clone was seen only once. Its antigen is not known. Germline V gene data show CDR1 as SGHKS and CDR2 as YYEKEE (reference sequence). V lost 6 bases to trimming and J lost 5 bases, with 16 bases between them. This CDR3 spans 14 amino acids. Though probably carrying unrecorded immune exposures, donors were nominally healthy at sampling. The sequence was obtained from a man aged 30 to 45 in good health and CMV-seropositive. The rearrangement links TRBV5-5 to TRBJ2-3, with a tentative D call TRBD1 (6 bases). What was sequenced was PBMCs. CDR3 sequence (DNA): TGTGCCAGCAAAACAGGGACCGTTGGAGATACGCAGTATTTT. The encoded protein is CASKTGTVGDTQYF.